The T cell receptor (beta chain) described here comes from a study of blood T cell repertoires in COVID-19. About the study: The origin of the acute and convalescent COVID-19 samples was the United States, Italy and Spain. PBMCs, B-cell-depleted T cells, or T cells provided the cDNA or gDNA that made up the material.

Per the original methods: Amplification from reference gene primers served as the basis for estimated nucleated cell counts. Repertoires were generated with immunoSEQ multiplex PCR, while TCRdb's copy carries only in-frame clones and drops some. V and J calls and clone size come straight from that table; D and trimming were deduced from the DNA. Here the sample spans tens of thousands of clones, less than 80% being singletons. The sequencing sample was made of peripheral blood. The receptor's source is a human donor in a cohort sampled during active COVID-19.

CDR3 in DNA: TGTGCCATCAGTGAGGCAACCGGGAGGGGAGGCTACACCTTC. Amino acid sequence: CAISEATGRGGYTF. J is TRBJ1-2 and V is TRBV10-3; TRBD1 might be the D (5 bases). The CDR3 spans 14 residues. V lost 2 bases, J lost 8 bases, and 15 bases lay in between. Germline V gene lookup returns CDR1 ENHRY and CDR2 SYGVKD.